The TCR beta chain under discussion was sequenced for a study of shared clonotypes between healthy human individuals. Looked up from germline, CDR1 is SGHAT and CDR2 is FQNNGV. The CDR3 covers 16 residues. V was trimmed by 1 base and J by 1 base, leaving 11 bases between them. The table came from immunoSEQ multiplex PCR; TCRdb's copy has only in-frame clones and leaves some out. The table includes millions of clones, more than 90% detected once. The sample was naive CD4+ T cells sorted from blood. Subset given: CD45RA+ positively selected. The chain is built from TRBV11-2 and TRBJ2-4; no reliable D call. The source is a man aged 18 to 30 in good health. The CDR3 nucleotides are TGTGCCAGCAGCTTAGTACAGCTTCACGCCAAAAACATTCAGTACTTC. Translated: CASSLVQLHAKNIQYF.